The T cell receptor (beta chain) described here comes from a study of cytomegalovirus exposure and HLA in healthy donors. Study-wide findings and caveats: In vitro data verified a few CMV-associated chains as specific for CMV antigens. TCR beta chains numbering some 150 were designated cytomegalovirus-associated.

Separate from the 666-subject first cohort was the roughly 130-subject validation cohort, to which the donors belonged. CDR1 and CDR2 from the germline V gene are LNHNV and YYDKDF (reference sequence). V shed 1 base, J shed 1 base, and the junction held 23 bases outside the gene matches. The CDR3 has 23 residues. Libraries were prepared by immunoSEQ multiplex PCR; TCRdb keeps only in-frame clonotypes and omits some of them. The sample has some 98,000 clones, roughly 89% seen once; the top ten hold 3.5% to 5%. Only one count was recorded for this clone. Antigen specificity is unknown. Sequencing was performed on PBMCs. The receptor's source is a woman aged 30 to 39 in good health and CMV-seronegative. The genes are TRBV15 and TRBJ1-5; TRBD1 aligns across 9 bases. As DNA, the CDR3 is TGTGCCACCAGCAGAGCGGGGCCTCCGGACCCCGGGACAGGGAAGGCCAGCAATCAGCCCCAGCATTTT. This sequence encodes CATSRAGPPDPGTGKASNQPQHF.